This T cell receptor beta chain emerged from a study of shared clonotypes between healthy human individuals. TCRdb keeps only in-frame clones here, not all; method: immunoSEQ multiplex PCR. Among under 2.5 million clones listed, 92% were seen once. Study-wide findings and caveats: A small donor pool kept down the genetic and exposure-history diversity that was represented. The study sampled only blood, and tissue repertoires likely differ.

Notes on this clone: Its matching antigen is unknown.

The sequencing input was naive CD4+ T cells from PBMCs. The sample's subset: CD45RA+ positively selected. The sequence was collected from a young man in good health. Some clones in this sample may be carry-over from other donors' samples.

Here the CDR3 DNA reads TGCAGCGTTGATCGAGGCAAAAGGGGAAGAGATGGCTACACCTTC. This gives the protein CSVDRGKRGRDGYTF. The chain joins TRBV29-1 to TRBJ1-2, with a weak D call TRBD1 (5 bases). Germline CDR1 and CDR2: SQVTM and ANQGSEA. V was clipped by 3 bases and J by 6 bases, with 20 bases between them. There are 15 residues in the CDR3.